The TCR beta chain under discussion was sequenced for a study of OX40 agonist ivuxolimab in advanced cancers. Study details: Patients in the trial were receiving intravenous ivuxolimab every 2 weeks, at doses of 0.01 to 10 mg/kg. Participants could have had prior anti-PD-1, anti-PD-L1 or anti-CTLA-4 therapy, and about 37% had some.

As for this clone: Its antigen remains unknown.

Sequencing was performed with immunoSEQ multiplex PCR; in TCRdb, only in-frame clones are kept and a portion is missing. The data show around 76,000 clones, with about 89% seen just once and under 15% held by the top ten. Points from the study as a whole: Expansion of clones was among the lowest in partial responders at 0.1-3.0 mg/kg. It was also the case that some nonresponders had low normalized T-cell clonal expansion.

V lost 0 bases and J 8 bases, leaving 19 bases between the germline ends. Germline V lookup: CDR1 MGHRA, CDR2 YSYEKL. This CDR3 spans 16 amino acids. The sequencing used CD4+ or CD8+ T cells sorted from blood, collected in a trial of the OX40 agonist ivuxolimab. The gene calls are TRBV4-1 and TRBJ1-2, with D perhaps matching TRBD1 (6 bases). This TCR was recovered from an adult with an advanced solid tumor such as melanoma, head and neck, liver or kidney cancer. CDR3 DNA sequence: TGCGCCAGCAGCCAAGAGCCGCTACCGGGGGCGCAAGGCTACACCTTC. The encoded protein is CASSQEPLPGAQGYTF.